This TCR beta chain is drawn from a study of cytomegalovirus exposure and HLA in healthy donors (dated by TCRdb to about 2017). For the study in its entirety: An earlier analysis of some 500 of the donors reported 250 to 350 Gb of sequence data and 100 million to 130 million unique TCR beta sequences from 190 million or so T cells. An early release that covered 500 to 800 HLA-typed donors contained approximately 290 gigabases of sequencing data and about 84 million unique TCR sequences. Of the approximately 400 genotyped donors, over 80% were placed in the genetic ancestry cluster associated with self-reported Caucasian donors. The study aimed to test whether cataloging public T cell receptors could reveal signatures of past pathogen exposure. The study profiled the T cell repertoires of 500 to 800 subjects by immunosequencing and related them to cytomegalovirus serostatus. A separate validation cohort of approximately 120 different subjects was used in addition to the 666-subject first cohort. The study combined high-throughput TCR immunosequencing, statistical association of individual TCRs with disease status, and machine learning to predict cytomegalovirus infection status. A later analysis re-analyzed previously published TCR beta repertoires from 650 to 800 donors and added high-resolution HLA genotyping to study TCR occurrence patterns. The later analysis used no new phenotypic data to find candidate immune exposures, relying instead on TCR beta sequences and their occurrence across donors. In an earlier analysis of 500 to 650 of the donors, high-throughput TCR beta sequencing was used to judge whether each TCR beta V gene segment behaved as functional or pseudogenic. Donor age, sex, ethnicity and CMV serostatus were compiled alongside the repertoire data. A later genetic analysis used genome-wide SNP genotypes for about 65% of the 666 donors, treating that subset as a discovery cohort. All discovery cohort repertoires had been generated using a single sequencing platform. Both class I and class II loci were covered by HLA typing, at four-digit resolution. Typing coverage differed by locus: A, B, C, DRB1 and DQB1 were typed in roughly 629-630 donors, DQA1 in about 560, DPA1 in approximately 600, and DPB1 in around 440. Five DR-DQ haplotypes were handled as single units for association and clustering, since linkage in the cohort was strong. On average, roughly 200,000 unique TCR beta nucleotide sequences were sequenced per donor among roughly 430 genotyped donors of the cohort, with roughly 18% of those sequences being non-productive.

The cohort consisted of more than 650 healthy bone marrow donors. At the time of sampling, every cohort member was nominally healthy, though immune exposures that went unrecorded were likely present. The donor tested CMV seropositive, placing the donor among the approximately 310 seropositive members of the cohort. A peripheral blood sample was collected from each donor, and TCR beta sequencing was performed on peripheral blood mononuclear cells. The Qiagen DNeasy Blood Extraction Kit was used to extract genomic DNA from the blood cell samples. Study-wide conclusions, independent of this receptor: According to a later genetic analysis, donors in an Asian-associated ancestry cluster had fewer N-insertions in productive TCRs than the roughly 670-donor mean. The study listed 164 TCR beta chains as associated with cytomegalovirus. A group of highly shared sequence variants was considered likely to be a technical artifact of the sequencing pipeline. In an earlier analysis of about 600 of the donors, most TCR beta V segments appeared in productive rearrangements about 90% or about 30% of the time, broadly matching IMGT annotations. Some IMGT-functional V segments, including TRBV6-2 and TRBV6-3, could not be told apart with the 87-base-pair reads, so those segments were excluded. Correlated functional status among segregating V segments might reflect linkage disequilibrium, but an unknown experimental factor could not be ruled out. According to a later analysis, TCR association rates differed among HLA loci, with DRB1 alleles showing the most associated TCRs and HLA-C alleles showing the fewest. It was suggested by the authors that the approach could potentially be generalized to other disease states and immunological phenotypes. In vitro tests confirmed that a few of the cytomegalovirus-associated TCR beta chains recognize cytomegalovirus antigens. In a later analysis, HLA-associated TCR beta chains showed more clonal expansion and lower generation probabilities than non-associated chains that were equally common. At a false discovery rate of 0.05, a later analysis linked about 17,000 TCR beta sequences to specific HLA alleles. Across donors, most TCR sequences were observed very rarely, whereas some public TCRs were present in many individuals. Sequencing depth was assumed to be roughly uniform across donors in the presence/absence analyses, though that assumption may not hold. Because counts were too low, seventeen rarely observed V segments, including chromosome 9 orphons, were left out of the earlier analysis of about 500 of the donors. Because HLA typing was unavailable for some donors at each locus, only the typed subset was used in association tests. For the cohort, immune exposure information was limited to CMV serostatus. When HLA alleles, especially DR and DQ, strongly co-occurred, TCR associations were difficult to assign to individual alleles. This cohort had only TCR beta chains sequenced, and the lack of alpha or paired-chain data limited which features could be detected. In both the original and validation cohorts, the classifier was reported to diagnose cytomegalovirus status with high specificity and sensitivity. In a later analysis, several top co-occurrence clusters were reported to appear linked to parvovirus B19, influenza, CMV and Epstein-Barr virus. V-gene and J-gene trimming of TCR beta chains was associated with a missense DCLRE1C variant in a later genetic analysis, and the association was replicated in an independent cohort. A further reported finding was that TCR beta sequences accurately predicted the HLA-A and HLA-B alleles for most subjects in the first cohort. A later analysis found that most CMV-associated TCR beta chains appeared HLA-restricted, with HLA associations seemingly driven largely by CMV exposure.

To note about this clone: The clone's antigen remains unknown. No base quality values were provided; no much bigger clone lies one nucleotide off.

To prepare the library, the immunoSEQ multiplex PCR assay was applied. A mixture of 60 forward primers for TCR Vbeta segments and 13 reverse primers for TCR Jbeta segments was used in the multiplex PCR. The CDR3 region of rearranged TCR beta genes was amplified from genomic DNA with a multiplex PCR assay. The amplified TCR beta libraries were sequenced on the Illumina HiSeq System as 87-base-pair reads. As for how the authors treated the data: In a later analysis, some 80 million unique TCR beta chains were counted across the roughly 610 repertoires, and roughly 11 million of these chains were shared by at least two donors. Raw reads were error-corrected and collapsed into unique sequences with a nearest-neighbor algorithm that merged closely related sequences to remove PCR and sequencing errors. Alignment of CDR3 sequences to IMGT reference sequences was used to assign V, D and J gene segments. For a sequence to be retained, at least a six-nucleotide match to both a V gene segment and a J gene segment was required. A rearrangement counted as productive if the CDR3 had no stop codons and remained in frame with V and J, and every other rearrangement counted as non-productive. Following IMGT convention, CDR3 was defined as the stretch from the second conserved V-encoded cysteine to the conserved J-encoded phenylalanine. Sequences without an unambiguous match to a single V gene segment were excluded from the earlier analysis of approximately 560 of the donors. In an earlier analysis of some 590 of the donors, V segments were called functional above 56.7% productive rearrangements and were called segregating when the between-donor standard deviation exceeded 5%. A statistical classification framework was developed to diagnose cytomegalovirus status using the catalog of TCR beta chain sequences. In a later analysis, TCR nucleotide sequences were compared against IMGT/GENE-DB human TR gene sequences so that V and J genes could be assigned. The TCRdist pipeline was used in a later analysis to assign CDR3 sequences and most-parsimonious VDJ recombination scenarios. In a later analysis, each TCR beta chain was defined by its CDR3 amino acid sequence together with its V-gene family, and reads lacking a unique V-gene family were excluded. As a way to deal with suspected cross-contamination and a sequencing artifact, a later analysis dropped 450 to 600 nucleotide sequences that were highly shared and had low generation probability. A later analysis calculated a clonal expansion index for each public chain from normalized within-repertoire ranks of inferred template counts. Generation probabilities in a later analysis came from a VDJ recombination model fitted to out-of-frame rearrangements, and those results were checked against IGoR. In a later analysis, hypergeometric tests were used to score TCR-TCR, TCR-HLA and TCR-CMV co-occurrence, with a repertoire-size bias correction applied to TCR pairs. A later analysis estimated false discovery rates by permuting HLA or CMV assignments 20 times. In a later analysis, co-occurring TCRs were grouped with DBSCAN, and TCRdist sequence similarity was added when clustering was performed within HLA-allele-positive subsets. Repertoires with fewer than 30,000 or more than 120,000 public chains were left out of co-occurrence clustering, as were five repertoires with anomalous nucleotide sharing. TCRdb limited this immuneACCESS table to in-frame rearrangements with V and J called. A share of clones is missing; checked studies link under half to unresolved V genes, and the rest is unexplained. V, J and clone size are taken as reported in that table, and D and trimming were inferred from the DNA itself. Within this sample are some 190,000 clones, with around 82% of them counted one time only. The leading ten clones occupy over 1.5% of the sample.

The CDR3 contains 14 residues, cysteine and phenylalanine counted. This entry keeps only the CDR3 DNA: 42 bases, framed from base 1. Via the germline V gene (reference sequence), CDR1 is GTSNPN and CDR2 SVGIG. V is pruned by 1 base and J by 2 bases, leaving 2 bases of the junction without a gene match. The clonotype comes from a man aged 40-55 years in good health and CMV-seropositive. Specimen: PBMCs. Recombination connected TRBV30 to TRBJ1-3; 7 bases in the junction line up with TRBD1. Here is the DNA: TGTGCCTGGAGTGCTCAGGGGGCTGGAAACACCATATATTTT. The encoded protein is CAWSAQGAGNTIYF. With all but the CDR3 taken from the reference TRBV30 and TRBJ1-3 genes, the full variable domain is: SQTIHQWPATLVQPVGSPLSLECTVEGTSNPNLYWYRQAAGRGLQLLFYSVGIGQISSEVPQNLSASRPQDRQFILSSKKLLLSDSGFYLCAWSAQGAGNTIYFGEGSWLTVV.